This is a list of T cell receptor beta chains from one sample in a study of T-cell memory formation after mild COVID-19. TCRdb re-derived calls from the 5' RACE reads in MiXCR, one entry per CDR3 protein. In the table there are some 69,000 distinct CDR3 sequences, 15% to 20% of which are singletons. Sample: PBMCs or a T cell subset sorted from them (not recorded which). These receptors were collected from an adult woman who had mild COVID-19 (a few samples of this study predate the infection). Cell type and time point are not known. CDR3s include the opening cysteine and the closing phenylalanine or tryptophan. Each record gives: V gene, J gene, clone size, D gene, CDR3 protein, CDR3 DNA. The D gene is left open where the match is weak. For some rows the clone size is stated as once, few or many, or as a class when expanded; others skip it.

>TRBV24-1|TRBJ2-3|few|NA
CATSRVGPTDTQYF
TGTGCCACCAGTCGGGTTGGCCCCACAGATACGCAGTATTTT
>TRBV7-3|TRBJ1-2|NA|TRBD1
CASSPGQGPNYGYTF
TGTGCCAGCAGCCCAGGACAGGGGCCCAACTATGGCTACACCTTC
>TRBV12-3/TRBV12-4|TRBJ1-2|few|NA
CASSFERSYGYTF
TGTGCCAGCAGTTTTGAGCGGTCCTATGGCTACACCTTC
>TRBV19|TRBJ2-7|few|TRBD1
CASRRDRGPGEQYF
TGTGCCAGTAGGCGGGACAGGGGGCCGGGCGAGCAGTACTTC
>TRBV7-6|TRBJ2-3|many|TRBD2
CASSPALAGGPDTQYF
TGTGCCAGCAGCCCGGCTCTAGCGGGGGGGCCAGATACGCAGTATTTT
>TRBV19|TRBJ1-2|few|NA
CASLQGRSGTNYGYTF
TGTGCCAGCCTACAGGGTCGTTCGGGGACTAACTATGGCTACACCTTC
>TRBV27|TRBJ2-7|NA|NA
CASSPAGFHYEQYF
TGTGCCAGCAGTCCCGCAGGTTTCCACTACGAGCAGTACTTC
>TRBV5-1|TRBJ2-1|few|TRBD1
CASSLGDRGLGYNEQFF
TGCGCCAGCAGCTTGGGGGACAGGGGGCTAGGCTACAATGAGCAGTTCTTC
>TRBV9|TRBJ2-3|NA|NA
CASSGWTQIGDTQYF
TGTGCCAGCAGCGGATGGACACAGATAGGAGATACGCAGTATTTT
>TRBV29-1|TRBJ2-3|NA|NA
CSVVHGTRTDTQYF
TGCAGCGTAGTGCACGGAACCCGCACAGATACGCAGTATTTT
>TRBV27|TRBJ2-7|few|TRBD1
CASSLTGFSYEQYF
TGTGCCAGCAGTTTGACAGGGTTTTCCTACGAGCAGTACTTC
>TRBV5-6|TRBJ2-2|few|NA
CASSLGGRGRPGELFF
TGTGCCAGCAGCTTGGGGGGTAGGGGTCGGCCCGGGGAGCTGTTTTTT
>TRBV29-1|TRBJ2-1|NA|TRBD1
CSVRGRGFVDSYNEQFF
TGCAGCGTTAGGGGCAGGGGGTTTGTGGATTCCTACAATGAGCAGTTCTTC
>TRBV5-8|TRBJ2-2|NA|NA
CASSLAASLEVNTGELFF
TGTGCCAGCAGCTTGGCGGCGTCCCTAGAAGTGAACACCGGGGAGCTGTTTTTT
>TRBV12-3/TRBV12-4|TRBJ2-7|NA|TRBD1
CASRGRTGGSYEQYF
TGTGCCAGCAGAGGGAGGACAGGGGGCTCCTACGAGCAGTACTTC
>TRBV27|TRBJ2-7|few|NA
CASKGIQGRDEQYF
TGTGCCAGCAAGGGAATACAGGGTCGCGACGAGCAGTACTTC
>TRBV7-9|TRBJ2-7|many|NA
CASSLVSGLHPYEQYF
TGTGCCAGCAGCTTAGTGTCCGGACTCCATCCCTACGAGCAGTACTTC
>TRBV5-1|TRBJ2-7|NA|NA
CASSPGQEQYF
TGCGCCAGCAGCCCTGGACAAGAGCAGTACTTC
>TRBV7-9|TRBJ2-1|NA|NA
CASSLAETGRRNEQFF
TGTGCCAGCAGCTTAGCAGAAACAGGGAGACGAAATGAGCAGTTCTTC
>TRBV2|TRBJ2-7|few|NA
CASSSGPLASYEQYF
TGTGCCAGCAGTTCAGGACCCCTTGCCTCCTACGAGCAGTACTTC
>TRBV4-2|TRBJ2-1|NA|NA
CASSPGATEPYNEQFF
TGTGCCAGCAGCCCCGGGGCCACCGAACCTTACAATGAGCAGTTCTTC
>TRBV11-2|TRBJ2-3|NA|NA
CASSFLRRRTSTDTQYF
TGTGCCAGCAGCTTTCTGCGGCGGCGCACTAGCACAGATACGCAGTATTTT
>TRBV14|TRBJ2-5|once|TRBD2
CASCQPGLEETQYF
TGTGCCAGCTGCCAACCGGGACTAGAAGAGACCCAGTACTTC
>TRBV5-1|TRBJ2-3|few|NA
CASGLVADYIPGTDTQYF
TGCGCCAGCGGTCTCGTAGCGGATTATATCCCTGGAACAGATACGCAGTATTTT
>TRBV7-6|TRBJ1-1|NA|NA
CASSPPAGGNTEAFF
TGTGCCAGCAGCCCCCCCGCTGGGGGGAACACTGAAGCTTTCTTT
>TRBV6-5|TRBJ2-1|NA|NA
CASSYIKSYNEQFF
TGTGCCAGCAGCTATATAAAGTCCTACAATGAGCAGTTCTTC
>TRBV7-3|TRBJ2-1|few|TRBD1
CASSIGQGNYDEQFF
TGTGCCAGCAGCATCGGACAGGGCAATTATGATGAGCAGTTCTTC